This T cell receptor (beta chain) was documented in a study of Ad26.COV2.S vaccination and SARS-CoV-2 variants. The table came from immunoSEQ multiplex PCR; TCRdb's copy has only in-frame clones and leaves some out. Of some 640,000 clones in the sample, more than 80% were seen once. In regard to this clone: The antigen is unknown.

The study's findings and limits: People given the vaccine had a wider spike-specific TCR breadth than placebo recipients did. Comparable non-spike TCR breadth was observed in vaccine and placebo recipients.

The CDR3 is 13 amino acids. CDR1 and CDR2 from the germline V gene are LNHDA and SQIVND (reference sequence). V lost 7 bases to trimming and J lost 5 bases; unmatched junction nucleotides: 6. The treatment denotes: some 20 received Ad26.COV2.S at low or high dose, single or two shots; about 5 received placebo; per-sample allocation not given. Vaccine and placebo recipients were sampled on day 63 after the first injection. The chain joins TRBV19 to TRBJ2-7; 9 bases line up with TRBD1. The receptor comes from a person between 18 and 59 years old who received the Ad26.COV2.S COVID-19 vaccine or a placebo. Here the sequenced sample was peripheral blood, taken in a trial of Ad26.COV2.S vaccine versus placebo. The CDR3 nucleotides are TGTGCCAGTACTACAGGGGGCCGTCACGAGCAGTACTTC. This encodes CASTTGGRHEQYF.